This record looks at one TCR beta chain sequence and its context. Its antigen remains unknown. The data belong to a study of blood T cells in healthy people across ages. Study as a whole: About one barcoded beta molecule per two T cells came from capture by template switching. General study findings and limits: Since the PBMCs were unsorted, naive and antigen-experienced cells could not be conclusively compared. Investigators viewed diversity estimates from one million T cells as underestimates, the study reported.

Then a second PCR, running about 6 to 12 cycles, was carried out with a sample-barcoded 5' primer and a J-beta primer mix. One entry per CDR3 protein results from TCRdb running MiXCR on the 5' RACE reads. The top ten clones hold approximately 7.9% of a sample with about 1,400,000 distinct CDR3 sequences, around 39% of them seen once. The sequenced sample was blood. The TCR was taken from a woman in her late teens or twenties in good health.

The DNA of the CDR3 is TGTGCCAGCAGCTTAGGGGTCACAGGTGGCTACACCTTC. As protein: CASSLGVTGGYTF. This chain connects TRBV7-9 to TRBJ1-2; perhaps TRBD1 as D (5 bases). V gave up 1 base and J gave up 7 bases, with 10 bases separating them. Germline V gene sequence: CDR1 SEHNR, CDR2 FQNEAQ (reference sequence). The CDR3 covers 13 residues. The entire variable domain, with the rest obtained from reference TRBV7-9 and TRBJ1-2, is as follows: DTGVSQNPRHKITKRGQNVTFRCDPISEHNRLYWYRQTLGQGPEFLTYFQNEAQLEKSRLLSDRFSAERPKGSFSTLEIQRTEQGDSAMYLCASSLGVTGGYTFGSGTRLTVV.